The T cell receptor (beta chain) described here comes from a study of molecular identifiers for immune sequencing clone quantification. MiXCR, applied by TCRdb to the PCR reads, yields one record per CDR3 protein. The sample yields about 500,000 distinct CDR3 sequences, 20% to 25% seen once. The CDR3 is 15 amino acids. Germline lookup yields CDR1 GTSNPN and CDR2 SVGIG (reference sequence). V was shortened by 2 bases and J by 6 bases, with 16 bases between the two germline ends. The specimen sequenced was naive CD8+ T cells from blood, with Jurkat cell RNA spiked in. Subset of the sample: FACS-sorted CD8+CD4-CCR7+CD45RA+ naive T cells. The TCR was taken from a human donor in good health. Some libraries in this study had Jurkat cell RNA spiked in. This chain joins TRBV30 and TRBJ2-2; the D gene is possibly TRBD1 (6 bases). The DNA for the CDR3 is TGTGCCTGGAGTACAGGGACGTCTGGGGCCGGGGAGCTGTTTTTT. As protein: CAWSTGTSGAGELFF.